One T cell receptor (beta chain) is described in this entry. Random hexamers served to reverse transcribe about 0.45 to 1 ug RNA. Coverage of TCR beta CDR3 amplification by immunoSEQ multiplex PCR extended to 54 Vbeta and 13 Jbeta. TCRdb reprocessed the immunoSEQ multiplex PCR reads via MiXCR and lists one record per CDR3 protein. The data show some 180,000 distinct CDR3 sequences, 85% to 95% seen once. These data are taken from a study of CD8 T cells in Susac syndrome. The wider study: Clinical remission applied to under 10 sequenced Susac syndrome patients, and about six had active disease.

Germline loops: CDR1 MNHEY, CDR2 SVGEGT. Trimming at V came to 5 bases and at J to 4 bases, leaving 12 bases not matched to a gene. CDR3 length equals 16 residues. What was sequenced was CD4+ T cells from PBMCs. The clonotype comes from a human donor with Susac syndrome. This chain connects TRBV6-2 or TRBV6-3 to TRBJ2-7; 9 bases are a match to TRBD2. The CDR3 sequence is CASSGKPGLAPYEQYF. The DNA of the CDR3 is TGTGCCAGCAGTGGAAAGCCGGGACTAGCTCCGTACGAGCAGTACTTC.